This TCR beta chain stems from a study of response to subunit inactivated influenza vaccine. Findings of the study overall: Authors suggested that a seasonal influenza vaccination recruits few new T cells each time.

TCRdb passed the RT-PCR reads through MiXCR, listing each CDR3 protein once. The sample carries approximately 480,000 distinct CDR3 sequences, about 10% recorded once. To note about this clonotype: Antigen specificity is unknown.

The V gene's germline CDR1 is DFQATT and CDR2 SNEGSKA (reference sequence). With 4 bases removed from V and 7 bases from J, the gap between germline ends came to 7 bases. The CDR3 is 11 residues long. This chain joins TRBV20-1 and TRBJ2-2; the D is unclear. The specimen comprised PBMCs from blood, sampled 45 days after vaccination. The receptor's source is a man aged 50 to 59 who received an inactivated influenza vaccine. The CDR3 spells CSAKSGGELFF. The CDR3 DNA follows: TGCAGTGCTAAGTCGGGCGGGGAGCTGTTTTTT.